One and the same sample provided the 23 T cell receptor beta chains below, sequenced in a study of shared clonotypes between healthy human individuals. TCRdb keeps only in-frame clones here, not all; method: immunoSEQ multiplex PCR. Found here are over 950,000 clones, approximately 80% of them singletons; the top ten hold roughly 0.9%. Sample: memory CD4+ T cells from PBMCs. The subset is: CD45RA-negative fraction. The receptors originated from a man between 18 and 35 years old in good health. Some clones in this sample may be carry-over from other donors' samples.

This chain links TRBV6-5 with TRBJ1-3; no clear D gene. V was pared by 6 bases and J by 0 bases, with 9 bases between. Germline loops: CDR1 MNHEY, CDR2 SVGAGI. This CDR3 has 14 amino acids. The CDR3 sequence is CASSRQHSGNTIYF. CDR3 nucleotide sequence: TGTGCCAGCAGCCGACAACACTCTGGAAACACCATATATTTT.

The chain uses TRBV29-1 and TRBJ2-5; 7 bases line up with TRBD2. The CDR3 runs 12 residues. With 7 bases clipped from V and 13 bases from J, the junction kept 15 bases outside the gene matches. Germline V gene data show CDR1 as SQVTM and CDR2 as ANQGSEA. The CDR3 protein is CSGKGLQETPYF. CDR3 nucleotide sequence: TGCAGCGGGAAGGGACTACAAGAGACTCCGTACTTC.

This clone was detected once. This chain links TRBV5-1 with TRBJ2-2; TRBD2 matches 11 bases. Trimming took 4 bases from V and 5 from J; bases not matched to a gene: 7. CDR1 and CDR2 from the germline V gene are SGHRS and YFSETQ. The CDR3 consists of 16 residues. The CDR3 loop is CASSPTSGRGTGELFF. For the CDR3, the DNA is TGCGCCAGCAGCCCCACTAGCGGGAGAGGTACCGGGGAGCTGTTTTTT.

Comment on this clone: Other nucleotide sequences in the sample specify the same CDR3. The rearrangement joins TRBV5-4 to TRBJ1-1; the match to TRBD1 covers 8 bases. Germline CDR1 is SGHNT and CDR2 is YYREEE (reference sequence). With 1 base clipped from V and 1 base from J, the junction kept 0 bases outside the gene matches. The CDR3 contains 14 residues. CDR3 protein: CASSLQGANTEAFF. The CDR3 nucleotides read TGTGCCAGCAGCTTGCAGGGGGCGAACACTGAAGCTTTCTTT.

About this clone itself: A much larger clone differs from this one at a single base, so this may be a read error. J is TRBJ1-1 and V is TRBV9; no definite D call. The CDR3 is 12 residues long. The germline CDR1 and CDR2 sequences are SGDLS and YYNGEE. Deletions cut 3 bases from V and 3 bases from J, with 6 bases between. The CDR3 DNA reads TGTGCCAGCAGCGAGGGAGACACTGAAGCTTTCTTT. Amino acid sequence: CASSEGDTEAFF. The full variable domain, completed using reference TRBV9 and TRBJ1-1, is DSGVTQTPKHLITATGQRVTLRCSPRSGDLSVYWYQQSLDQGLQFLIQYYNGEERAKGNILERFSAQQFPDLHSELNLSSLELGDSALYFCASSEGDTEAFFGQGTRLTVV.

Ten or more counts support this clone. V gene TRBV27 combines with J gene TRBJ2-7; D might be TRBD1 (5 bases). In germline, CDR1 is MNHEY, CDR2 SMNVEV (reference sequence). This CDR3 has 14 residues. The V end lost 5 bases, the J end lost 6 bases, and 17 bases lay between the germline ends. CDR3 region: CASSRANGRGEQYF. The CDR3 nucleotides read TGTGCCAGCAGTCGGGCAAATGGTAGGGGCGAGCAGTACTTC.

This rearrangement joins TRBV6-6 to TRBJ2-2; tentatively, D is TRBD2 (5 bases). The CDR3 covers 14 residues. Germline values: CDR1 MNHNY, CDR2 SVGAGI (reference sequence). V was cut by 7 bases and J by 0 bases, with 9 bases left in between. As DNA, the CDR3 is TGTGCCAGCACGTGGGAGACGAACACCGGGGAGCTGTTTTTT. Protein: CASTWETNTGELFF.

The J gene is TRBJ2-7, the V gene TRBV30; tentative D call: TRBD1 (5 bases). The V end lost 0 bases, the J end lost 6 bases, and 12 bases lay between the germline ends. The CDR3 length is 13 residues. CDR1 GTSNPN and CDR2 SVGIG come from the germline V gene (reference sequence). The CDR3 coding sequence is TGTGCCTGGAGTGTACGAGTAACAGGCGAGCAGTACTTC. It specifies CAWSVRVTGEQYF.

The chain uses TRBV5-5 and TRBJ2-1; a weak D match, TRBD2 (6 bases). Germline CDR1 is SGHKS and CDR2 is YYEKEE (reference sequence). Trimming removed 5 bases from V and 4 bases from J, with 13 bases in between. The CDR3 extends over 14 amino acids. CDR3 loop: CASRRDLQYNEQFF. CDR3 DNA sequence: TGTGCCAGCAGGCGGGACCTACAATACAATGAGCAGTTCTTC. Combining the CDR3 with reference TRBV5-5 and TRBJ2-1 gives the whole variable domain DAGVTQSPTHLIKTRGQQVTLRCSPISGHKSVSWYQQVLGQGPQFIFQYYEKEERGRGNFPDRFSARQFPNYSSELNVNALLLGDSALYLCASRRDLQYNEQFFGPGTRLTVL.

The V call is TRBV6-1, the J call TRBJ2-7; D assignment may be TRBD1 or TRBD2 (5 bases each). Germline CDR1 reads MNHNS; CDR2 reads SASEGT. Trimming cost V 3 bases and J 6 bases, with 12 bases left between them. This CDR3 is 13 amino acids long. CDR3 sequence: CASSDGTLGEQYF. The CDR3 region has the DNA TGTGCCAGCAGTGATGGGACGCTAGGCGAGCAGTACTTC.

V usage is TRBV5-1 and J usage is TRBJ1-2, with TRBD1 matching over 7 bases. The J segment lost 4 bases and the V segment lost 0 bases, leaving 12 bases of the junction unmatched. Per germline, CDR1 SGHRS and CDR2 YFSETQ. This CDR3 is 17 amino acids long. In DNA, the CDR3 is TGCGCCAGCAGCTTGGTTCCGCTTGGGACAGCCCTCTATGGCTACACCTTC. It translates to CASSLVPLGTALYGYTF.

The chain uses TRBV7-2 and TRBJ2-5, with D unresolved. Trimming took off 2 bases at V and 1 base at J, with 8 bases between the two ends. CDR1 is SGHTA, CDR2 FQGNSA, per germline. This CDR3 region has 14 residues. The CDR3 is CASSLLGIQETQYF. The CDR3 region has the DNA TGTGCCAGCAGCTTATTGGGGATCCAAGAGACCCAGTACTTC.

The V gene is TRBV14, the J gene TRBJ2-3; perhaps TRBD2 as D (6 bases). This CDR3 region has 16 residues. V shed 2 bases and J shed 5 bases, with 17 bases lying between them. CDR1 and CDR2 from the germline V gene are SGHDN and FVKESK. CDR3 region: CASSQPRSTRLDTQYF. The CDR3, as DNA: TGTGCCAGCAGCCAACCCCGGTCGACTAGACTAGATACGCAGTATTTT.

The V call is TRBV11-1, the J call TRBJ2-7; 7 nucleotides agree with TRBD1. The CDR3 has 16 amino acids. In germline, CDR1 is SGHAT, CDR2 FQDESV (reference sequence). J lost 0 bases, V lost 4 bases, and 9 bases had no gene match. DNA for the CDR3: TGTGCCAGCAGCTCCCGGGACAGTCTGCCCTCCTACGAGCAGTACTTC. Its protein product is CASSSRDSLPSYEQYF.

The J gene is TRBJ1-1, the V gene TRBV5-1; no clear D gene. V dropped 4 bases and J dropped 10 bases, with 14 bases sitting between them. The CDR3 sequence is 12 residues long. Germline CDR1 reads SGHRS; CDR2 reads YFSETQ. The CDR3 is CASSLPHDGAFF. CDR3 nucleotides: TGCGCCAGCAGCCTACCACACGACGGAGCTTTCTTT.

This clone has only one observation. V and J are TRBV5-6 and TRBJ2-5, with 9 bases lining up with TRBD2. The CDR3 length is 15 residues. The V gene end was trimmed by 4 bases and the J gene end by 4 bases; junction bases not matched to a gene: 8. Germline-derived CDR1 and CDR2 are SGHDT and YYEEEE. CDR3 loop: CASSRVAGVGETQYF. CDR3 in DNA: TGTGCCAGCAGCAGGGTAGCGGGAGTGGGAGAGACCCAGTACTTC.

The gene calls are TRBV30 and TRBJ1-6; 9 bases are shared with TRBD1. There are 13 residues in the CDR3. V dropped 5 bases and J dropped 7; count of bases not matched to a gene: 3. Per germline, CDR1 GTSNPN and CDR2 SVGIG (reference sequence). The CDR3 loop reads CAWGQGLNSPLHF. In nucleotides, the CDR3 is TGTGCCTGGGGACAGGGGTTAAATTCACCCCTCCACTTT.

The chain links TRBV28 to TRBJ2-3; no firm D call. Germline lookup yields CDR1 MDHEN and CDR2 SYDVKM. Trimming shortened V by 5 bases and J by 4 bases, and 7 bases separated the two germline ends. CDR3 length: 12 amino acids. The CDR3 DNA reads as TGTGCCAGCAGTCTTAGCTCAGATACGCAGTATTTT. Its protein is CASSLSSDTQYF.

CDR3 coding DNA: TGTGCCTGGAGTTCCTGGACTATGGGAGGGACAGATACGCAGTATTTT. This encodes CAWSSWTMGGTDTQYF. The gene calls are TRBV30 and TRBJ2-3, with 7 bases identical to TRBD2. Unmatched junction bases numbered 11, after V lost 2 bases and J lost 3 bases. Germline CDR1 and CDR2: GTSNPN and SVGIG (reference sequence). This CDR3 spans 16 amino acids.

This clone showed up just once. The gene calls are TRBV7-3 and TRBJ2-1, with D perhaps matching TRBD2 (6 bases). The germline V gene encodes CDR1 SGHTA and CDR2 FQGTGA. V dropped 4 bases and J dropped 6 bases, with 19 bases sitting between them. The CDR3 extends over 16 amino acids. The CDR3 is CASSSRAGTGSNEQFF. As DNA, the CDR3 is TGTGCCAGCAGCTCGCGCGCCGGGACTGGGAGCAATGAGCAGTTCTTC.

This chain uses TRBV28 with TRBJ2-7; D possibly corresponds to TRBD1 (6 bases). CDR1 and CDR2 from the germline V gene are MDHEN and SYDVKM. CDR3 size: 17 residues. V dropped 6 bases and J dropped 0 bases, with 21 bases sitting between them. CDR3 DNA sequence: TGTGCCAGCAGCGGGCCCCATGCCGGGACAACCTCCTACGAGCAGTACTTC. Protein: CASSGPHAGTTSYEQYF.

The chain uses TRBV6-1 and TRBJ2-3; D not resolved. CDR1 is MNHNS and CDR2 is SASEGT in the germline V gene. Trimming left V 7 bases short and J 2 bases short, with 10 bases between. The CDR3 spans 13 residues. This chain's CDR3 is CASKVGNTDTQYF. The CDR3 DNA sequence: TGTGCCAGCAAGGTGGGGAACACAGATACGCAGTATTTT.

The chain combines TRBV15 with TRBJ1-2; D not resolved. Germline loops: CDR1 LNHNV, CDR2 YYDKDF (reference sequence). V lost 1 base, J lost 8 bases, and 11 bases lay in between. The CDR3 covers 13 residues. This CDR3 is CATSRVASSGYTF. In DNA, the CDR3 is TGTGCCACCAGCAGAGTTGCGAGTAGCGGCTACACCTTC.